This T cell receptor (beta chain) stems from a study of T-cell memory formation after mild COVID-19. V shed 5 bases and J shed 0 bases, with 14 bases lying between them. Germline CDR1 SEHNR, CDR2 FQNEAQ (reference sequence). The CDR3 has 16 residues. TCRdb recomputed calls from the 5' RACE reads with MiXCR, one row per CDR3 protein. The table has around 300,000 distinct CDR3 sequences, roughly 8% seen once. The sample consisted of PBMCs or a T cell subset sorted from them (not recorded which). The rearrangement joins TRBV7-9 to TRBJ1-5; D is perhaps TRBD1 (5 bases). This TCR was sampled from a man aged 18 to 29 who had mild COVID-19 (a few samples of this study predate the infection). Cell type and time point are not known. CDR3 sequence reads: CASSRGRGFSNQPQHF. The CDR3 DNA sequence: TGTGCCAGCAGCCGGGGGAGGGGCTTTAGCAATCAGCCCCAGCATTTT.